This note documents a single TCR beta chain sequence. Its antigen is as yet unknown. Libraries were prepared by immunoSEQ multiplex PCR; TCRdb keeps only in-frame clonotypes and omits some of them. The sample lists tens of thousands of clones, 65% to 70% occurring once. The data stem from a study of vaccination effects on CD4 cells after COVID-19. Study information: Within the ViraFEST assay, antigen-specific CD4+ T cells underwent expansion with viral peptide pools prior to sequencing. Whole-study findings and limits: Marked contraction was observed in infection-induced and vaccine-induced clones late after vaccination.

Scientists isolated CD4+ T cells after a roughly ten-day culture period ended. The authors exchanged half the medium for IL-2 medium on days 3 and 7. The CDR3 covers 14 residues. Trimming cost V 3 bases and J 1 base, with 8 bases left between them. CDR1 is LNHNV and CDR2 is YYDKDF in the germline V gene (reference sequence). V gene TRBV15 combines with J gene TRBJ2-3; D is possibly TRBD1 (6 bases). The source material was CD4+ T cells from PBMCs cultured without peptide, sampled before COVID-19 vaccination. This sequence was found in a human donor who received a COVID-19 vaccine. Written as DNA, the CDR3 is TGTGCCACCAGCAGCGGACAGCGCACAGATACGCAGTATTTT. The encoded protein is CATSSGQRTDTQYF.